The 5 T cell receptor beta chains listed next were all sequenced from one sample in a study of Ad26.COV2.S vaccination and SARS-CoV-2 variants. Treatment here: approximately 18 received Ad26.COV2.S at low or high dose, single or two shots; 5 received placebo; per-sample allocation not given. The samples date from day 63 after the first vaccine or placebo injection. Generated by immunoSEQ multiplex PCR, the TCRdb table keeps only in-frame clones and is missing some. The table has 400,000 to 450,000 clones, roughly 90% seen once. The sequenced sample was peripheral blood, obtained in a trial of Ad26.COV2.S vaccine versus placebo. Receptors were obtained from a person aged 18 to 59 who received the Ad26.COV2.S COVID-19 vaccine or a placebo.

The chain combines TRBV7-2 with TRBJ2-1, with TRBD2 as a possible D gene (6 bases). CDR1 and CDR2 from the germline V gene are SGHTA and FQGNSA. Trimming took 6 bases from V and 5 from J, leaving 17 bases between them. The CDR3 loop spans 15 amino acids. CDR3 in amino acids: CASRRLWEANNEQFF. DNA of the CDR3: TGTGCCAGCAGGAGACTCTGGGAGGCTAACAATGAGCAGTTCTTC.

V gene TRBV19 combines with J gene TRBJ2-2; unclear D gene. V was shortened by 3 bases and J by 4 bases, with 12 bases between the two germline ends. The CDR3 length is 15 residues. Looked up from germline, CDR1 is LNHDA and CDR2 is SQIVND (reference sequence). The CDR3 loop is CASSIQPIPTGELFF. In nucleotides, the CDR3 is TGTGCCAGTAGTATCCAGCCGATCCCCACCGGGGAGCTGTTTTTT.

The chain joins TRBV5-4 to TRBJ2-1, with TRBD1 as a possible D gene (6 bases). CDR3 length: 16 amino acids. The germline V and J ends were trimmed by 1 base and 8 bases, with 19 bases remaining between them. Germline V CDR1 and CDR2: SGHNT, YYREEE (reference sequence). The DNA of the CDR3 is TGTGCCAGCAGCTTGAATGGGACACTAAATCGGGATGAGCAGTTCTTC. Amino acid sequence: CASSLNGTLNRDEQFF.

The chain has TRBV27 and TRBJ2-5, with unresolved D. The CDR3 is 16 residues long. V was pared by 2 bases and J by 1 base, with 14 bases between. Germline CDR1 is MNHEY and CDR2 is SMNVEV (reference sequence). Here the CDR3 reads CASSLGTEGTQETQYF. The DNA of the CDR3 is TGTGCCAGCAGTTTAGGTACCGAAGGCACCCAAGAGACCCAGTACTTC.

V and J are TRBV7-2 and TRBJ2-2, with a weak D call TRBD1 (6 bases). The V and J ends lost 1 base and 0 bases respectively, with 15 bases between them. This CDR3 comprises 18 residues. Germline V gives CDR1 SGHTA, CDR2 FQGNSA. This CDR3 reads CASSLVGLGATNTGELFF. The CDR3 DNA sequence: TGTGCCAGCAGCTTAGTGGGATTGGGGGCTACGAACACCGGGGAGCTGTTTTTT.